This T cell receptor beta chain was identified in a study of human T cells and chemical hapten exposure. The wider study: Across its approximately 25 weeks, the study gave patients weekly diphenylcyclopropenone doses to the scalp. Patch tests put 0.01% DPC on the upper back, read at 6 days.

In the library, unique molecular identifiers were attached to individual cDNA molecules. In the authors' workflow: A per-sample median of around 100,000 TCRs was observed, with counts ranging from about 23,224 to 690,600. TCRdb used MiXCR to reprocess the RACE reads, holding one entry per CDR3 protein. The V and J calls follow TCRdb's processing rather than the paper's. Of 74,000 or so distinct CDR3 sequences listed, 10% to 15% are singletons. The table lists this clonotype with a few counts. The time point is: patch test 1, 2 weeks after DPC sensitization. The treatment is: therapeutic diphenylcyclopropenone sensitization with weekly scalp DPC. Here the sequenced sample was whole blood, taken in connection with sensitization to the hapten diphenylcyclopropenone (DPC). The TCR originated in a woman aged 60 to 75 with alopecia areata. Some clones in this sample may be carry-over from other donors' samples.

The CDR3 is CASSQTPRTGDGEQYF. CDR3 coding DNA: TGCGCCAGCAGCCAAACTCCCCGGACAGGGGATGGGGAGCAGTACTTC. The chain recombines TRBV5-1 with TRBJ2-7; TRBD1 agrees at 9 bases. Germline lookup yields CDR1 SGHRS and CDR2 YFSETQ. The CDR3 contains 16 residues. Losses at the gene ends were 4 bases for V and 7 bases for J; bases not matched to a gene: 15.